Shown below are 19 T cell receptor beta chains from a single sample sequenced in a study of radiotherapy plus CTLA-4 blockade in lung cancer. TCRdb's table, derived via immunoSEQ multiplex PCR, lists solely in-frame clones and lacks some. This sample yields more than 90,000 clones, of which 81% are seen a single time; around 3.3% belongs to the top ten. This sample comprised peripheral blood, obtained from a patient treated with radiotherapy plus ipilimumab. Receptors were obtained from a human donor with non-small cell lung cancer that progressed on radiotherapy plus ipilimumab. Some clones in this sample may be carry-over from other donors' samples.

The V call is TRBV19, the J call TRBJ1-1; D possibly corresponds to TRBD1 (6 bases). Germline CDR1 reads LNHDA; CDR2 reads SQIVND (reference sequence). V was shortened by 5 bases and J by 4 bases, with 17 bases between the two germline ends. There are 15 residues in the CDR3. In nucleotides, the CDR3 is TGTGCCAGTAGTCCTCGGGGGGGCGAGGGCACTGAAGCTTTCTTT. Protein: CASSPRGGEGTEAFF.

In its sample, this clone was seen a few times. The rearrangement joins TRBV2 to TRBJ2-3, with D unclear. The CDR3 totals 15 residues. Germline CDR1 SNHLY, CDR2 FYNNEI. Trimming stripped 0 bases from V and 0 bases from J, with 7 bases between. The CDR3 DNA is TGTGCCAGCAGTGAAGCTAGGTCTAGCACAGATACGCAGTATTTT. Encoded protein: CASSEARSSTDTQYF.

The CDR3 loop reads CASRGQGAATGELFF. The CDR3 nucleotides are TGTGCCAGCAGGGGACAGGGTGCGGCAACCGGGGAGCTGTTTTTT. The chain joins TRBV6-5 to TRBJ2-2; 9 bases are shared with TRBD1. The CDR3 length is 15 residues. CDR1 MNHEY and CDR2 SVGAGI come from the germline V gene. V trimming: 6 bases; J trimming: 5 bases; junction bases outside the gene matches: 7.

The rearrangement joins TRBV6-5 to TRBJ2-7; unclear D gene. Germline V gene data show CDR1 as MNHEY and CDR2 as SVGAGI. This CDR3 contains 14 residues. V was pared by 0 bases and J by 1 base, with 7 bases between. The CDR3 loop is CASSYSSESYEQYF. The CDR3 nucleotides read TGTGCCAGCAGTTACTCCAGTGAGTCCTACGAGCAGTACTTC.

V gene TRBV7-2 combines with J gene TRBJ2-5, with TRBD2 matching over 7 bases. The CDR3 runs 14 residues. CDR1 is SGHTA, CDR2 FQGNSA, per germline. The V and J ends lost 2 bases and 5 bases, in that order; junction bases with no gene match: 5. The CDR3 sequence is CASSLSGVGETQYF. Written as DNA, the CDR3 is TGTGCCAGCAGCTTAAGCGGGGTCGGGGAGACCCAGTACTTC. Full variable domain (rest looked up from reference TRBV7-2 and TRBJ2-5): GAGVSQSPSNKVTEKGKDVELRCDPISGHTALYWYRQSLGQGLEFLIYFQGNSAPDKSGLPSDRFSAERTGGSVSTLTIQRTQQEDSAVYLCASSLSGVGETQYFGPGTRLLVL.

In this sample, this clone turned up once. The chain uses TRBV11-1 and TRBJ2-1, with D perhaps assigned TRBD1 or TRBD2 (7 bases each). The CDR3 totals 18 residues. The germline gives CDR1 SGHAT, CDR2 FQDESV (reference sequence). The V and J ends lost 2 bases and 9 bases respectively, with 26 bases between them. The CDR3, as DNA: TGTGCCAGCAGCTTATCTCAGGGGGGGACAGCTTCTTCAGGTGAGCAGTTCTTC. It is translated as CASSLSQGGTASSGEQFF.

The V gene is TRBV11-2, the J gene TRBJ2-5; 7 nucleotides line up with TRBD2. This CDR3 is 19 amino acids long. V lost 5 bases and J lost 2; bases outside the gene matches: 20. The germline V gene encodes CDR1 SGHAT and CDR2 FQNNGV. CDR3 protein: CASSRTIRDYGTLQETQYF. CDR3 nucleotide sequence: TGTGCCAGCAGCCGAACCATAAGGGACTACGGGACGTTACAAGAGACCCAGTACTTC.

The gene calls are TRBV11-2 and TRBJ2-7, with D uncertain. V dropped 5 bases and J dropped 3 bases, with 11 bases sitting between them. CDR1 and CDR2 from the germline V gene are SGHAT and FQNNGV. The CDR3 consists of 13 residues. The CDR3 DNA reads TGTGCCAGCAGCCTCTTAGACAACTACGAGCAGTACTTC. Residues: CASSLLDNYEQYF. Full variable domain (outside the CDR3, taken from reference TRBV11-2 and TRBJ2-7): EAGVAQSPRYKIIEKRQSVAFWCNPISGHATLYWYQQILGQGPKLLIQFQNNGVVDDSQLPKDRFSAERLKGVDSTLKIQPAKLEDSAVYLCASSLLDNYEQYFGPGTRLTVT.

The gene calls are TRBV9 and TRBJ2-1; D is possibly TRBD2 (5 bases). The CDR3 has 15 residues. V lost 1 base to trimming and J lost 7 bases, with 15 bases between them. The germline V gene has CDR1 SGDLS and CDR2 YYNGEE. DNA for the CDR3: TGTGCCAGCAGCGTACTATCCGGGGTGGTGAATGAGCAGTTCTTC. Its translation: CASSVLSGVVNEQFF. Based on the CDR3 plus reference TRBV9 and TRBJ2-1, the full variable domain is DSGVTQTPKHLITATGQRVTLRCSPRSGDLSVYWYQQSLDQGLQFLIQYYNGEERAKGNILERFSAQQFPDLHSELNLSSLELGDSALYFCASSVLSGVVNEQFFGPGTRLTVL.

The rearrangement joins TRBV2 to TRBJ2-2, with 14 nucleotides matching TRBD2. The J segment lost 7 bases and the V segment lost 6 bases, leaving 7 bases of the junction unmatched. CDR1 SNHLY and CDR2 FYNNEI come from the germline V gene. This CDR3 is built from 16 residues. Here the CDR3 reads CASRETSGGVSGELFF. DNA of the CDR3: TGTGCCAGCAGGGAGACTAGCGGGGGGGTAAGCGGGGAGCTGTTTTTT.

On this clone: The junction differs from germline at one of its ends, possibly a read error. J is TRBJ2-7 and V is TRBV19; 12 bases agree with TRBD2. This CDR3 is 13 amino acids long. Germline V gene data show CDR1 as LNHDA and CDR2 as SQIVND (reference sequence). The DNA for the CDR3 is TGTGCCAGTAGTACGACTAGCGGGGGACCCCAAGACTTC. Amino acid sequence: CASSTTSGGPQDF.

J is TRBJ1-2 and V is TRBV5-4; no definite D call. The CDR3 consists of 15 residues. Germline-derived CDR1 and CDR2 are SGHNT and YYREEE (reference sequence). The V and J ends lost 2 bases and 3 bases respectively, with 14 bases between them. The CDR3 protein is CASSFGFVEDYGYTF. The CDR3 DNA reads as TGTGCCAGCAGCTTCGGTTTCGTGGAAGACTATGGCTACACCTTC. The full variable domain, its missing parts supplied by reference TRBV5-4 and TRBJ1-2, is ETGVTQSPTHLIKTRGQQVTLRCSSQSGHNTVSWYQQALGQGPQFIFQYYREEENGRGNFPPRFSGLQFPNYSSELNVNALELDDSALYLCASSFGFVEDYGYTFGSGTRLTVV.

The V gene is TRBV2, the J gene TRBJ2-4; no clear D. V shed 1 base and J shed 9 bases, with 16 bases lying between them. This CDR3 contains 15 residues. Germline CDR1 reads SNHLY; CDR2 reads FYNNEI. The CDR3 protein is CASSEGLLGPAIQYF. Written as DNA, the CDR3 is TGTGCCAGCAGTGAAGGTTTGCTCGGTCCGGCCATTCAGTACTTC.

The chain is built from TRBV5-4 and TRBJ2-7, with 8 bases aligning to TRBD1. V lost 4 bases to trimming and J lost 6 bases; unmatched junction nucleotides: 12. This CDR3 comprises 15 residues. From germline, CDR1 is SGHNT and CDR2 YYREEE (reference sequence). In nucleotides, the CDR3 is TGTGCCAGCAGCCCCGGGGCAAGACAGGGGTCCGAGCAGTACTTC. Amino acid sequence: CASSPGARQGSEQYF.

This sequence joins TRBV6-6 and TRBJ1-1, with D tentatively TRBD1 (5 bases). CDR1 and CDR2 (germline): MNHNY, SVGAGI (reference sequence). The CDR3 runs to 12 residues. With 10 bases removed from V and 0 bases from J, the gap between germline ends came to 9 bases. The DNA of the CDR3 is TGTGCCATCCGACAGATGAACACTGAAGCTTTCTTT. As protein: CAIRQMNTEAFF.

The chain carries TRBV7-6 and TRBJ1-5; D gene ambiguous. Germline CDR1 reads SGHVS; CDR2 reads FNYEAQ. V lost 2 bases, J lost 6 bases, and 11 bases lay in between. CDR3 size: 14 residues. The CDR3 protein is CASSLLRETQPQHF. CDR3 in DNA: TGTGCCAGCAGCTTATTGAGGGAAACTCAGCCCCAGCATTTT.

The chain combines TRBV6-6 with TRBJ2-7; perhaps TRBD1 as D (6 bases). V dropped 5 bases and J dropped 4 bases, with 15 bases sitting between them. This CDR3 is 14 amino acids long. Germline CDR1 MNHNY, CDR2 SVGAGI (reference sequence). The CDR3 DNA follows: TGTGCCAGCAGTCAGGGGACAATGAGATACGAGCAGTACTTC. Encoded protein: CASSQGTMRYEQYF.

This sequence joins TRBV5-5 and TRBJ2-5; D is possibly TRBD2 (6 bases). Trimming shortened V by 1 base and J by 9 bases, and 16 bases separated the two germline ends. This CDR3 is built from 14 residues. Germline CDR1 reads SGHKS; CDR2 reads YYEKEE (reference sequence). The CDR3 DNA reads TGTGCCAGCAGCTTGTTTGGAGGGACTCAGGCCCAGTACTTC. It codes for CASSLFGGTQAQYF. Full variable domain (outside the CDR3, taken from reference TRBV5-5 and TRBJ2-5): DAGVTQSPTHLIKTRGQQVTLRCSPISGHKSVSWYQQVLGQGPQFIFQYYEKEERGRGNFPDRFSARQFPNYSSELNVNALLLGDSALYLCASSLFGGTQAQYFGPGTRLLVL.

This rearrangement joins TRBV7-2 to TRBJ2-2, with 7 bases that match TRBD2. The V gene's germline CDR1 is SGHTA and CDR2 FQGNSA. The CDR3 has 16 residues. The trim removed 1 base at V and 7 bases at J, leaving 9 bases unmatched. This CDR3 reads CASSLGLAAPGGELFF. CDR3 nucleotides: TGTGCCAGCAGCTTAGGGCTAGCGGCGCCGGGCGGGGAGCTGTTTTTT.